The subject of this entry is one T cell receptor beta chain. It was with 60 Vbeta and 13 Jbeta primers that the PCR ran. The repertoire was sequenced with immunoSEQ multiplex PCR; TCRdb's copy has only in-frame clones and lacks some. The table records about 130,000 clones, roughly 78% of them present only once. The data belong to a study of cytomegalovirus exposure and HLA in healthy donors. In the study overall: From donors who were HLA-typed, an early data release held around 80 million unique TCRs.

The ends were cut back, 5 bases at V and 6 bases at J, with 18 bases in the middle. Germline values: CDR1 LNHNV, CDR2 YYDKDF (reference sequence). This CDR3 spans 15 amino acids. This clonotype was sampled from a man between 25 and 39 years old in good health. The V call is TRBV15, the J call TRBJ2-3, with a tentative D call TRBD2 (6 bases). Sample: PBMCs. CDR3 sequence reads: CATSDGRTFGDTQYF. Written as DNA, the CDR3 is TGTGCCACCAGCGATGGGAGGACCTTCGGGGATACGCAGTATTTT.